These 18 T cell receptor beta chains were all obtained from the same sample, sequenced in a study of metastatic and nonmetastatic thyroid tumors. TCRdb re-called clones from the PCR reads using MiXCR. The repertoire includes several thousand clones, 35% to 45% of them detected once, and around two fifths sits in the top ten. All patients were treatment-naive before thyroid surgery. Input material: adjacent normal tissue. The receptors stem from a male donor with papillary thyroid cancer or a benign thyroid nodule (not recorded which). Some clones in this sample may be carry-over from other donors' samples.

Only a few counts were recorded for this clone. The DNA of the CDR3 is TGTGCCAGCAGTCCCGACGGCTTTGGGTGCTACACCTTC. The encoded protein is CASSPDGFGCYTF. The chain links TRBV6-4 to TRBJ1-2, with D hard to call. V shed 5 bases and J shed 9 bases, with 16 bases lying between them. The CDR3 spans 13 residues. Germline V lookup: CDR1 MRHNA, CDR2 SNTAGT.

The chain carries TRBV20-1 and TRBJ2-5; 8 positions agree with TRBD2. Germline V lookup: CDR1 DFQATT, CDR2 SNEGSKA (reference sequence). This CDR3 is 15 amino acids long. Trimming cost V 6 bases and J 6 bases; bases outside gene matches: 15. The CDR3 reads CSAIVDGGATKTQYF. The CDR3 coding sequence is TGCAGTGCCATTGTGGACGGGGGGGCAACAAAGACCCAGTACTTC.

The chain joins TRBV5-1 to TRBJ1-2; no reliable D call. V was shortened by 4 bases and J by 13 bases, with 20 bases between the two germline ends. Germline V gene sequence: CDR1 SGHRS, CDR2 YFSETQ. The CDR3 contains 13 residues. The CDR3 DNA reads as TGCGCCAGCAGCCTGGAAAGGGTCCGGGATTGCACCTTC. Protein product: CASSLERVRDCTF.

Written as DNA, the CDR3 is TGCGCCAGCAGCTTAGATGGGGCCTACAATGAGCAGTTCTTC. Protein product: CASSLDGAYNEQFF. The chain combines TRBV5-1 with TRBJ2-1; D is uncertain. V lost 2 bases and J 2 bases, leaving 8 bases between the germline ends. Germline V gene sequence: CDR1 SGHRS, CDR2 YFSETQ. The CDR3 totals 14 residues.

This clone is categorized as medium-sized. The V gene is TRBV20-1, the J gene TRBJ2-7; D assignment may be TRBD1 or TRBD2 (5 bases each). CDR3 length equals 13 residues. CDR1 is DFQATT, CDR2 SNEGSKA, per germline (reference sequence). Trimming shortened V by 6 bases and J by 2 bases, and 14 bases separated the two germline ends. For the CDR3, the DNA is TGCAGTGCCCCGGGACGCCGTCCCTACGAGCAGTACTTC. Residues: CSAPGRRPYEQYF.

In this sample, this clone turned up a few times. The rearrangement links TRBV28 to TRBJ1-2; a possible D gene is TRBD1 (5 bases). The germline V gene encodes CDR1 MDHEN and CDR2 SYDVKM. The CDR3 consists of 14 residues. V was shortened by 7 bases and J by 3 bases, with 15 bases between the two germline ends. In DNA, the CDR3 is TGTGCCAGCACCTTAGGCGGGGCTGACTATGGCTACACCTTC. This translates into CASTLGGADYGYTF.

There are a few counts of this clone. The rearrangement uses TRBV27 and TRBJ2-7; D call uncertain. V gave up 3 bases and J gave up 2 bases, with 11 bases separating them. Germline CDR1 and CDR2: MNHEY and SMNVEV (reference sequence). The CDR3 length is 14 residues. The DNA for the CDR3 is TGTGCCAGCAGTTTGAGGTACAGTACCTACGAGCAGTACTTC. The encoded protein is CASSLRYSTYEQYF.

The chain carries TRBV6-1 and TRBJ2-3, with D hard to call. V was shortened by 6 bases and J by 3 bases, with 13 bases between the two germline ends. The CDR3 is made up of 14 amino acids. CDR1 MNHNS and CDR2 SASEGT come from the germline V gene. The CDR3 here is CASSLDGVTDTQYF. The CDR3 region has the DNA TGTGCCAGCAGCCTCGACGGCGTAACAGATACGCAGTATTTT.

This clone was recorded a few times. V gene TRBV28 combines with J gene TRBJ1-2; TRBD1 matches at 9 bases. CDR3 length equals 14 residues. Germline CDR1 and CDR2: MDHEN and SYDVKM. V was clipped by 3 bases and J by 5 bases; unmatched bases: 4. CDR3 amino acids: CASSLAGQGYGYTF. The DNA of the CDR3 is TGTGCCAGCAGTTTGGCGGGACAGGGATATGGCTACACCTTC.

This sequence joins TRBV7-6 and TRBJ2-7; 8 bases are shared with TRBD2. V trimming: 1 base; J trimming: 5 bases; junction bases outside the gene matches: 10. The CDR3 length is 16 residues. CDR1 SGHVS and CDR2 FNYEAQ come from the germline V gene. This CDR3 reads CASSLERGRLIDEQYF. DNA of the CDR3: TGTGCCAGCAGCTTAGAACGCGGGAGGCTGATAGACGAGCAGTACTTC. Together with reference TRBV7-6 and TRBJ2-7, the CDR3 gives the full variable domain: GAGVSQSPRYKVTKRGQDVALRCDPISGHVSLYWYRQALGQGPEFLTYFNYEAQQDKSGLPNDRFSAERPEGSISTLTIQRTEQRDSAMYRCASSLERGRLIDEQYFGPGTRLTVT.

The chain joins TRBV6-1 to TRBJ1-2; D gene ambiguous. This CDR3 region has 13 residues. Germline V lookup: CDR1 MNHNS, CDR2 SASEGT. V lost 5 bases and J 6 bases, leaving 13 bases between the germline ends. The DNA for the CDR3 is TGTGCCAGCAGTTCAGGAGTCCTCAATGGCTACACCTTC. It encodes CASSSGVLNGYTF.

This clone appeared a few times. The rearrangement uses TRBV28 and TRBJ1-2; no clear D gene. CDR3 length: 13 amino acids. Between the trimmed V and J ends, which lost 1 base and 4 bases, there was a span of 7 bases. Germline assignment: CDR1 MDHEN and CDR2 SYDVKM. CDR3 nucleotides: TGTGCCAGCAGTTTATTCGTAGGCTATGGCTACACCTTC. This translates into CASSLFVGYGYTF.

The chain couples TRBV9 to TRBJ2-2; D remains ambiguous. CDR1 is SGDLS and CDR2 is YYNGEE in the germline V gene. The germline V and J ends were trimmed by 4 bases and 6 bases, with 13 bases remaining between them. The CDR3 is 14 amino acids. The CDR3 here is CASSKQSIAGELFF. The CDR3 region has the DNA TGTGCCAGCAGCAAACAAAGTATCGCCGGGGAGCTGTTTTTT.

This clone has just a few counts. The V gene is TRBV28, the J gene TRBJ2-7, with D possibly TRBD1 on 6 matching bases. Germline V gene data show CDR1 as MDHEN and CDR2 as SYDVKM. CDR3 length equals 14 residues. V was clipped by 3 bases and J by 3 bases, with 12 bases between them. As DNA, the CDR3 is TGTGCCAGCAGTTTGTCGAACAGGGTCTACGAGCAGTACTTC. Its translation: CASSLSNRVYEQYF.

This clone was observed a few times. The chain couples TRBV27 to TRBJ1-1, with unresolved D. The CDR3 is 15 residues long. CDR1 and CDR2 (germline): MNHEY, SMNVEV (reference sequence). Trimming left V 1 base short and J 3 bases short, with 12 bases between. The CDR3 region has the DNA TGTGCCAGCAGTTTATTGGCCCCCGGGTACACTGAAGCTTTCTTT. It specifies CASSLLAPGYTEAFF.

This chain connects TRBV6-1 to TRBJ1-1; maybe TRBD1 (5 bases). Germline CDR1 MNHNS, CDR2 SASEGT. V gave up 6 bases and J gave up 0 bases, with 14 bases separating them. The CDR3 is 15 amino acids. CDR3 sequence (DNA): TGTGCCAGCAGGGGGGGGACGGTGGTGAACACTGAAGCTTTCTTT. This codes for CASRGGTVVNTEAFF.

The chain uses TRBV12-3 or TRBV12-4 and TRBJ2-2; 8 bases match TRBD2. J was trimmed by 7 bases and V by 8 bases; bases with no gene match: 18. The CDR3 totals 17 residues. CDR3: CASASRRGAPVGGELFF. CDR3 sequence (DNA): TGTGCCAGCGCAAGCAGGCGGGGGGCGCCGGTTGGCGGGGAGCTGTTTTTT.

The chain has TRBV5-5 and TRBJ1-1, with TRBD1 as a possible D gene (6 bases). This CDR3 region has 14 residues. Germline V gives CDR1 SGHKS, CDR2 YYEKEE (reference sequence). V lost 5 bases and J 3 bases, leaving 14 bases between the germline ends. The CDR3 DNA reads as TGTGCCAGCAGTGAACAAGGGGGGGACACTGAAGCTTTCTTT. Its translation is CASSEQGGDTEAFF.